These 16 T cell receptor beta chains originate from one sample sequenced in a study of T cell responses to AZD1222 COVID-19 vaccine (dated by TCRdb to the early 2020s). The intended sense of this specimen's time point label: baseline before first vaccination. The library relied on the immunoSEQ multiplex PCR assay. TCRdb holds this immuneACCESS table with in-frame rearrangements only. Some clones are missing; in checked studies, unresolved V genes explain under half, and the rest has no known cause. The sample yields about 110,000 clones; approximately 96% were counted once. The ten largest clones add up to roughly 2% of the sample. The sequences come from peripheral blood, collected on day 0 of AZD1222 vaccination. The receptor set was obtained from an adult in good health.

The V and J genes are TRBV7-3 and TRBJ2-3; D uncertain. The germline CDR1 and CDR2 sequences are SGHTA and FQGTGA. The CDR3 runs 15 residues. V was trimmed by 4 bases and J by 2 bases, leaving 13 bases between them. This chain's CDR3 is CASSSRPDHTDTQYF. The DNA for the CDR3 is TGTGCCAGCAGCTCCCGACCAGACCACACAGATACGCAGTATTTT.

The chain couples TRBV19 to TRBJ1-1; 7 nucleotides agree with TRBD1. J was trimmed by 0 bases and V by 0 bases; bases with no gene match: 7. Per germline, CDR1 LNHDA and CDR2 SQIVND (reference sequence). The CDR3 is 17 amino acids. CDR3 loop: CASSIDLWTGMNTEAFF. CDR3 sequence (DNA): TGTGCCAGTAGTATAGATTTGTGGACAGGAATGAACACTGAAGCTTTCTTT.

The genes are TRBV18 and TRBJ1-1, with unresolved D. V was clipped by 4 bases and J by 5 bases, with 5 bases between them. CDR1 KGHSH and CDR2 LQKENI come from the germline V gene. The CDR3 has 11 residues. The CDR3 nucleotides are TGTGCCAGCTCACAGGAAACTGAAGCTTTCTTT. The encoded protein is CASSQETEAFF. The full variable domain, rest sourced from reference TRBV18 and TRBJ1-1, is NAGVMQNPRHLVRRRGQEARLRCSPMKGHSHVYWYRQLPEEGLKFMVYLQKENIIDESGMPKERFSAEFPKEGPSILRIQQVVRGDSAAYFCASSQETEAFFGQGTRLTVV.

The chain carries TRBV5-1 and TRBJ1-2, with a weak D call TRBD1 (5 bases). This CDR3 comprises 14 residues. Germline loops: CDR1 SGHRS, CDR2 YFSETQ. Deletions cut 0 bases from V and 5 bases from J, with 11 bases between. In DNA, the CDR3 is TGCGCCAGCAGCTTGGAGGGACTGATATATGGCTACACCTTC. Encoded protein: CASSLEGLIYGYTF.

Comment on this clone: The same CDR3 is also encoded by other DNA sequences in this sample. The J gene is TRBJ1-6, the V gene TRBV28; D possibly corresponds to TRBD1 (6 bases). From germline, CDR1 is MDHEN and CDR2 SYDVKM. There are 14 residues in the CDR3. The V end lost 5 bases, the J end lost 5 bases, and 10 bases lay between the germline ends. CDR3 sequence: CASSPGQNNSPLHF. The CDR3 DNA reads as TGTGCCAGCAGTCCCGGACAGAATAATTCACCCCTCCACTTT. Filled out from reference TRBV28 and TRBJ1-6, the complete variable domain reads DVKVTQSSRYLVKRTGEKVFLECVQDMDHENMFWYRQDPGLGLRLIYFSYDVKMKEKGDIPEGYSVSREKKERFSLILESASTNQTSMYLCASSPGQNNSPLHFGNGTRLTVT.

This clone occurred once. The J gene is TRBJ1-1, the V gene TRBV18; 8 bases are a match to TRBD1. The germline V gene has CDR1 KGHSH and CDR2 LQKENI. Losses at the gene ends were 3 bases for V and 4 bases for J; bases not matched to a gene: 4. The CDR3 length is 14 residues. CDR3 loop: CASSPDRAGTEAFF. The CDR3 DNA is TGTGCCAGCTCACCGGACAGGGCAGGCACTGAAGCTTTCTTT.

This chain links TRBV7-2 with TRBJ2-7; D not resolved. This CDR3 comprises 14 residues. Germline loops: CDR1 SGHTA, CDR2 FQGNSA. The V end was cut by 1 base, the J end by 5 bases, with 12 bases between. The CDR3 nucleotides are TGTGCCAGCAGCTTAGGCCCCGGCCCCCACGAGCAGTACTTC. Its protein product is CASSLGPGPHEQYF.

In nucleotides, the CDR3 is TGCGCCAGCAGCTTATCCGTTGTTTTAGGCACTGAAGCTTTCTTT. Translating it yields CASSLSVVLGTEAFF. J is TRBJ1-1 and V is TRBV5-1, with no clear D. Germline-derived CDR1 and CDR2 are SGHRS and YFSETQ. The CDR3 loop spans 15 amino acids. V dropped 2 bases and J dropped 4 bases, with 15 bases sitting between them. Full variable domain (missing parts from reference TRBV5-1 and TRBJ1-1): KAGVTQTPRYLIKTRGQQVTLSCSPISGHRSVSWYQQTPGQGLQFLFEYFSETQRNKGNFPGRFSGRQFSNSRSEMNVSTLELGDSALYLCASSLSVVLGTEAFFGQGTRLTVV.

CDR3 sequence: CASGLDLMGGGEKNYGYTF. CDR3 DNA sequence: TGTGCTAGTGGTTTGGATTTAATGGGAGGGGGCGAAAAAAACTATGGCTACACCTTC. The chain is built from TRBV12-5 and TRBJ1-2, with 7 bases lining up with TRBD1. Per germline, CDR1 LGHNT and CDR2 FRNRAP. V shed 1 base and J 2 bases; nucleotides not matched to a gene: 16. The CDR3 runs 19 residues.

The chain uses TRBV5-1 and TRBJ2-3; D ambiguous. V dropped 4 bases and J dropped 4 bases, with 13 bases sitting between them. Germline CDR1 and CDR2: SGHRS and YFSETQ. This CDR3 is 14 amino acids long. CDR3 protein: CASSLRAVSDTQYF. The CDR3, as DNA: TGCGCCAGCAGCCTCCGGGCCGTATCAGATACGCAGTATTTT. Together with reference TRBV5-1 and TRBJ2-3, the CDR3 gives the full variable domain: KAGVTQTPRYLIKTRGQQVTLSCSPISGHRSVSWYQQTPGQGLQFLFEYFSETQRNKGNFPGRFSGRQFSNSRSEMNVSTLELGDSALYLCASSLRAVSDTQYFGPGTRLTVL.

This rearrangement joins TRBV18 to TRBJ2-1; D call uncertain. V shed 4 bases and J shed 6 bases, with 10 bases lying between them. The CDR3 length is 13 residues. Germline values: CDR1 KGHSH, CDR2 LQKENI. The CDR3 is CASSQLRANEQFF. In nucleotides, the CDR3 is TGTGCCAGCTCACAACTCCGAGCCAATGAGCAGTTCTTC.

The V gene is TRBV24-1, the J gene TRBJ1-1; 7 nucleotides align to TRBD1. Germline V gene sequence: CDR1 KGHDR, CDR2 SFDVKD. The CDR3 spans 12 residues. V dropped 9 bases and J dropped 4; count of bases not matched to a gene: 4. The CDR3 loop is CATQGVGTEAFF. The CDR3 region has the DNA TGTGCCACCCAGGGGGTAGGCACTGAAGCTTTCTTT.

The chain employs TRBV7-9 and TRBJ1-2; D perhaps matches TRBD1 (6 bases). CDR3 size: 14 residues. Germline lookup yields CDR1 SEHNR and CDR2 FQNEAQ (reference sequence). The germline V and J ends were trimmed by 3 bases and 5 bases, with 13 bases remaining between them. The chain's CDR3 is CASSLSQGKYGYTF. CDR3 DNA sequence: TGTGCCAGCAGCTTGTCACAGGGAAAATATGGCTACACCTTC.

This sequence joins TRBV21-1 and TRBJ1-1; the table gives TRBD1 as D, unverified against the DNA. TRBV21-1 is listed as a pseudogene. This CDR3 has 11 residues. In DNA, the CDR3 is TGTGCCAGCAGGCGACAGCCTGAAGCTTTCTTT. Translation gives CASRRQPEAFF.

The count of this clone is one. V usage is TRBV18 and J usage is TRBJ2-1, with 15 positions matching TRBD2. V gave up 8 bases and J gave up 3 bases; unmatched junction bases: 17. The germline V gene has CDR1 KGHSH and CDR2 LQKENI. The CDR3 has 20 amino acids. CDR3 loop: CASARETGQGLAGGYNEQFF. The CDR3 nucleotides are TGTGCCAGCGCCCGGGAAACCGGACAGGGACTAGCGGGAGGCTACAATGAGCAGTTCTTC.

This chain links TRBV11-1 with TRBJ1-2; 8 nucleotides align to TRBD1. This CDR3 region has 12 residues. Germline loops: CDR1 SGHAT, CDR2 FQDESV (reference sequence). Trimming removed 8 bases from V and 8 bases from J; junction bases left unmatched: 7. The CDR3 bases are TGTGCCAGCGAAGACAGGGGTCGCGGCTACACCTTC. This gives the protein CASEDRGRGYTF.